These 18 T cell receptor beta chains originate from one sample sequenced in a study of blood T cell repertoires in COVID-19. The table came from immunoSEQ multiplex PCR; TCRdb's copy has only in-frame clones and leaves some out. The sample comprises some 56,000 clones, approximately 80% of which are singletons, and roughly 28% rests with the top ten. Material: peripheral blood. Source of these receptors: a woman older than 75 with active or convalescent COVID-19.

The V and J genes are TRBV6-6 and TRBJ1-5; 7 nucleotides match TRBD1. Germline V gives CDR1 MNHNY, CDR2 SVGAGI (reference sequence). The CDR3 totals 13 residues. Trimming took 6 bases from V and 15 from J; bases not matched to a gene: 14. As DNA, the CDR3 is TGTGCCAGCAGCCTAGGGGGCTCATACAGCTCGCATTTT. Amino acids: CASSLGGSYSSHF.

The chain has TRBV9 and TRBJ2-1; D possibly corresponds to TRBD1 (5 bases). The CDR3 loop spans 17 amino acids. Germline lookup yields CDR1 SGDLS and CDR2 YYNGEE. V dropped 0 bases and J dropped 8 bases, with 21 bases sitting between them. The DNA of the CDR3 is TGTGCCAGCAGCGTAGAATGGGGCCCCACGATTAGGCATGAGCAGTTCTTC. This sequence encodes CASSVEWGPTIRHEQFF.

Concerning this clone itself: Possible read error: a much larger clone is one base away. This sample also contains other DNA sequences that code for the same CDR3. The chain joins TRBV5-3 to TRBJ2-5, with D possibly matching TRBD2 (7 bases). TRBV5-3 is reported as an ORF; its role is uncertain. The CDR3 has 18 residues. The CDR3 nucleotides read TGTCCCAGCTGGGGGACTCGGGGGGCCCCCCGCCACGGAGAGACCCAGTACTTC. Its protein is CPSWGTRGAPRHGETQYF.

The V gene is TRBV5-1, the J gene TRBJ2-3; 8 nucleotides align to TRBD2. This CDR3 spans 14 amino acids. Germline V gives CDR1 SGHRS, CDR2 YFSETQ. The junction had 7 bases not matched to a gene; V was cut back by 5 bases and J by 5 bases. CDR3 in DNA: TGCGCCAGCAGAGCGGGGGTCCGGGGAGATACGCAGTATTTT. Protein: CASRAGVRGDTQYF.

The rearrangement uses TRBV28 and TRBJ1-3, with D possibly being TRBD1 (5 bases). CDR1 and CDR2 (germline): MDHEN, SYDVKM. V was trimmed by 5 bases and J by 1 base, leaving 15 bases between them. This CDR3 is built from 16 residues. The DNA of the CDR3 is TGTGCCAGCAGTGGGGAAGGGGAGGGTTCTGGAAACACCATATATTTT. Translation: CASSGEGEGSGNTIYF.

This chain uses TRBV14 with TRBJ2-4; D is possibly TRBD1 (5 bases). Trimming shortened V by 4 bases and J by 0 bases, and 13 bases separated the two germline ends. This CDR3 spans 16 amino acids. The germline gives CDR1 SGHDN, CDR2 FVKESK. CDR3 in DNA: TGTGCCAGCAGCCCTTCCTTAGGGGTAGCCAAAAACATTCAGTACTTC. Its translation is CASSPSLGVAKNIQYF.

The chain carries TRBV6-5 and TRBJ1-4; 8 nucleotides match TRBD1. The J segment lost 4 bases and the V segment lost 4 bases, leaving 2 bases of the junction unmatched. Germline CDR1 reads MNHEY; CDR2 reads SVGAGI. The CDR3 sequence is 14 residues long. CDR3 nucleotide sequence: TGTGCCAGCAGTTGGACAGGGTTTAATGAAAAACTGTTTTTT. Translation gives CASSWTGFNEKLFF.

The chain employs TRBV6-4 and TRBJ2-1; 12 bases align to TRBD1. This CDR3 has 13 residues. CDR1 and CDR2 (germline): MRHNA, SNTAGT. V lost 8 bases and J lost 12; bases outside the gene matches: 8. CDR3 in DNA: TGTGCCAGCTCGGGACAGGGGGCATCGGGGCAGTTCTTC. This sequence encodes CASSGQGASGQFF.

This clone appeared many times. The chain carries TRBV7-6 and TRBJ2-4; TRBD2 matches 8 bases. The CDR3 consists of 18 residues. V was clipped by 5 bases and J by 1 base; unmatched bases: 13. Germline V gives CDR1 SGHVS, CDR2 FNYEAQ. CDR3 in amino acids: CASSPLAGGSRAKNIQYF. DNA for the CDR3: TGTGCCAGCAGCCCCTTGGCGGGGGGATCCCGGGCCAAAAACATTCAGTACTTC.

The V call is TRBV3-1 (or the pseudogene TRBV3-2), the J call TRBJ2-5, with D possibly TRBD1 on 5 matching bases. Looked up from germline, CDR1 is LGHDT and CDR2 is YNNKEL (reference sequence). This CDR3 is 13 amino acids long. The V and J ends lost 8 bases and 0 bases respectively, with 10 bases between them. The CDR3 nucleotides read TGTGCCAGCTACCAGGGAAACCAAGAGACCCAGTACTTC. Protein sequence: CASYQGNQETQYF.

CDR3 in DNA: TGTGCCAGCAGGAGGTTGACCGGGGAGCTGTTTTTT. It translates to CASRRLTGELFF. V gene TRBV2 combines with J gene TRBJ2-2; D is uncertain. The CDR3 is 12 residues long. Germline lookup yields CDR1 SNHLY and CDR2 FYNNEI. Trimming cost V 6 bases and J 5 bases, with 7 bases left between them.

The chain links TRBV7-9 to TRBJ1-4; D is undetermined. In germline, CDR1 is SEHNR, CDR2 FQNEAQ (reference sequence). This CDR3 has 16 residues. The ends were cut back, 2 bases at V and 5 bases at J, with 15 bases in the middle. The CDR3 loop reads CASSLWSGSSNEKLFF. CDR3 bases: TGTGCCAGCAGCTTATGGAGTGGCAGTTCGAATGAAAAACTGTTTTTT.

The genes are TRBV18 and TRBJ1-5; perhaps TRBD1 as D (5 bases). Looked up from germline, CDR1 is KGHSH and CDR2 is LQKENI. Trimming cost V 6 bases and J 0 bases, with 15 bases left between them. The CDR3 sequence is 16 residues long. The CDR3 spells CASSPSGGYSNQPQHF. Here the CDR3 DNA reads TGTGCCAGCTCCCCAAGCGGGGGTTATAGCAATCAGCCCCAGCATTTT.

The chain joins TRBV7-9 to TRBJ2-3; 10 nucleotides match TRBD2. With V trimmed by 5 bases and J by 4 bases, 12 bases remained unmatched. The CDR3 is made up of 17 amino acids. Germline-derived CDR1 and CDR2 are SEHNR and FQNEAQ (reference sequence). The CDR3 region is CASSPLERGGRADTQYF. The CDR3 DNA is TGTGCCAGCAGCCCACTTGAGCGGGGGGGCAGGGCAGATACGCAGTATTTT.

The V gene is TRBV6-1, the J gene TRBJ1-1; the D is unclear. The V gene's germline CDR1 is MNHNS and CDR2 SASEGT. This CDR3 is 18 amino acids long. The V gene lost 2 bases and the J gene lost 1 base, with 20 bases spanning the gap. This CDR3 is CASSEFLTPRVANTEAFF. DNA of the CDR3: TGTGCCAGCAGTGAATTCTTGACCCCTCGGGTCGCGAACACTGAAGCTTTCTTT.

The CDR3 DNA reads as TGCAGCGTTGGTGTCGAGGGAAGCCTCTACGAGCAGTACTTC. Its translation is CSVGVEGSLYEQYF. V and J are TRBV29-1 and TRBJ2-7, with D perhaps TRBD2 (5 bases). CDR3 length: 14 residues. The germline gives CDR1 SQVTM, CDR2 ANQGSEA. V gave up 4 bases and J gave up 3 bases, with 16 bases separating them.

The chain is built from TRBV7-9 and TRBJ2-1; 9 nucleotides agree with TRBD2. The germline V gene encodes CDR1 SEHNR and CDR2 FQNEAQ (reference sequence). V shed 5 bases, J shed 6 bases, and the junction held 8 bases outside the gene matches. The CDR3 totals 15 residues. CDR3 loop: CASSLGRGGFNEQFF. The CDR3 DNA follows: TGTGCCAGCAGCCTTGGGCGGGGGGGTTTCAATGAGCAGTTCTTC.

The chain couples TRBV4-3 to TRBJ1-3; a weak D match, TRBD1 (6 bases). The CDR3 loop spans 16 amino acids. The germline CDR1 and CDR2 sequences are LGHNA and YSLEER. V was trimmed by 1 base and J by 0 bases, leaving 10 bases between them. The CDR3 DNA is TGCGCCAGCAGCCAAGGGGTAGGGGGCTCTGGAAACACCATATATTTT. This gives the protein CASSQGVGGSGNTIYF.